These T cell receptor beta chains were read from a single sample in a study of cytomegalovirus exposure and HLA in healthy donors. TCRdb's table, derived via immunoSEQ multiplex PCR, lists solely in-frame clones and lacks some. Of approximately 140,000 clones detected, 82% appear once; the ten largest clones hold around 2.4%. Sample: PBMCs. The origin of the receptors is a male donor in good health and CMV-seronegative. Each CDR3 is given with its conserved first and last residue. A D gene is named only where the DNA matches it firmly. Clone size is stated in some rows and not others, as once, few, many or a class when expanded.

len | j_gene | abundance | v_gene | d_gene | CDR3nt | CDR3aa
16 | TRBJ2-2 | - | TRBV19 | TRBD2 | TGTGCCAGTAGTAGAAGAGGACTAGCGGGCACCGGGGAGCTGTTTTTT | CASSRRGLAGTGELFF
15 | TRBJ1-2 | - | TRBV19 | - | TGTGCCAGTAGTAGACCCGGGACAACCTCTAGGGGCTACACCTTC | CASSRPGTTSRGYTF
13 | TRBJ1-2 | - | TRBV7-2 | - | TGTGCCAGCAGCTTCGACTCTAACTATGGCTACACCTTC | CASSFDSNYGYTF
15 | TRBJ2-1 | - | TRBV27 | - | TGTGCCAGCAGTCCCAGGGTGATCCTAGGCGATGAGCAGTTCTTC | CASSPRVILGDEQFF
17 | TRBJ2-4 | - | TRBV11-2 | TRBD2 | TGTGCCAGCAGCTTTATACGGGAGGGCCCTCTAGGTAACATTCAGTACTTC | CASSFIREGPLGNIQYF
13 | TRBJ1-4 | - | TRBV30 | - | TGTGCCTGGAGAAAAAACTCGTATGAAAAACTGTTTTTT | CAWRKNSYEKLFF
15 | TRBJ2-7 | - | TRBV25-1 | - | TGTGCCAGCAGTAGCGACTCCCCCAGCCCCTACGAGCAGTACTTC | CASSSDSPSPYEQYF
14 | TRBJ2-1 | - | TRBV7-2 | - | TGTGCCAGCAGCTTATGGGACTTCTCCAATGAGCAGTTCTTC | CASSLWDFSNEQFF
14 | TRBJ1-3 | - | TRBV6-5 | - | TGTGCCAGCAGTCGGAGAGAGTCTGGAAACACCATATATTTT | CASSRRESGNTIYF
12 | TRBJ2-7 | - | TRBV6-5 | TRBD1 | TGTGCCAGCAGTGGACAGGGTGACGAGCAGTACTTC | CASSGQGDEQYF
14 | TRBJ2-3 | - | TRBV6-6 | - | TGTGCCAGCACCCGGGACATCGCGATTGATACGCAGTATTTT | CASTRDIAIDTQYF
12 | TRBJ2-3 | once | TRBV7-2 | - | TGTGCCAGCAGCTCCGTGCGGACTTGGCAGTATTTT | CASSSVRTWQYF
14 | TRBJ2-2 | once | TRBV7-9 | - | TGTGCCAGCAGACCCAGGGGAGACACCGGGGAGCTGTTTTTT | CASRPRGDTGELFF
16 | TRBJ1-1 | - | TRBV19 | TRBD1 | TGTGCCAGTAGTAGAAGTACAGGGGCTGGGAGCACTGAAGCTTTCTTT | CASSRSTGAGSTEAFF
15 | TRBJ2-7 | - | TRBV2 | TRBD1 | TGTGCCAGCGGGACAGGGGATTCCCCTACCCACGAGCAGTACTTC | CASGTGDSPTHEQYF
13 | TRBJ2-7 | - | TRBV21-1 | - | TGTGCCAGCAGCAGAGGACTAGCGGGCGAGCAGTACTTC | CASSRGLAGEQYF
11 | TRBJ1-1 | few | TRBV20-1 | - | TGCAGTGCTAGCGCCTTCAGGTTAGCTTTCTTT | CSASAFRLAFF
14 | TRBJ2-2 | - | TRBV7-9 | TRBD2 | TGTGCCGGTCAGCGGGAGAGCAACACCGGGGAGCTGTTTTTT | CAGQRESNTGELFF
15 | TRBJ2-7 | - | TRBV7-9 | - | TGTGCCAGCAGCTTCCGCTACCGGGTCTCCTACGAGCAGTACTTC | CASSFRYRVSYEQYF
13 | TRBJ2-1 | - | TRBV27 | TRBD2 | TGTGCCAGCAGTCCTCAGACTAGCTTCTCGGGGTTCTTC | CASSPQTSFSGFF
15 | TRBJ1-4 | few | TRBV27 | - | TGTGCCAGCAGTCCCAGGACTGCGGGTGGTGAAAAACTGTTTTTT | CASSPRTAGGEKLFF
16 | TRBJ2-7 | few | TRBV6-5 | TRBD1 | TGTGCCAGCAGTTACTCGAATCCGGCAGGGGGCAACGAGCAGTACTTC | CASSYSNPAGGNEQYF
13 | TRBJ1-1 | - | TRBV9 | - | TGTGCCAGCAGCGGCACAGGGTCCTCTGAAGCTTTCTTT | CASSGTGSSEAFF
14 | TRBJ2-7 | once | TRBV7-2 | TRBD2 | TGTGCCAGCAGCCCGCGGACTAGCTCCTACGAGCAGTACTTC | CASSPRTSSYEQYF
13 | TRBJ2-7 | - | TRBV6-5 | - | TGTGCCAGCGCCCGAGCCCTTTCCTACGAGCAGTACTTC | CASARALSYEQYF
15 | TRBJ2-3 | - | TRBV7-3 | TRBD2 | TGTGCCAGCAGCTTAATCGGGGGAGGGACGGATACGCAGTATTTT | CASSLIGGGTDTQYF
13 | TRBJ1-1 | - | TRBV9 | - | TGTGCCAGCAGCGTAGTTTCGGACACTGAAGCTTTCTTT | CASSVVSDTEAFF
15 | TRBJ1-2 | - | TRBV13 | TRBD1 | TGTGCCAGCAGCCCCGGGACAGACCCTAACTATGGCTACACCTTC | CASSPGTDPNYGYTF
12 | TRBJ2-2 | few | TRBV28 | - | TGTGCCAGCAGGGGGAGTTCCGGGGAGCTGTTTTTT | CASRGSSGELFF
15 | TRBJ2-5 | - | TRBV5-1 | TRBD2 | TGCGCCAGCACGTACTCTAGCGGGGGGATTAGGGAGCAGTACTTC | CASTYSSGGIREQYF
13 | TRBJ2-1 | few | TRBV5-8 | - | TGTGCCAGCAGCTTGGGACAGTACAATGAGCAGTTCTTC | CASSLGQYNEQFF
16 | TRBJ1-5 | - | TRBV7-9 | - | TGTGCCAGCAGCTTAGGTGAGAGGGAAGGCAATCAGCCCCAGCATTTT | CASSLGEREGNQPQHF
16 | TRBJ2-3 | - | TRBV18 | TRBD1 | TGTGCCAGCTCACTAAACTCTCAGGGGGACACAGATACGCAGTATTTT | CASSLNSQGDTDTQYF
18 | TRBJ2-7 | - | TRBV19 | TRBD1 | TGTGCCAGTAGGCATGCCGGGACAGGGGGCACCCCCGCTGAGGAGCAGTACTTC | CASRHAGTGGTPAEEQYF
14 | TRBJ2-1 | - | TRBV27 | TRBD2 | TGTGCCAGCAGTTCGGGACTAGCGGGGGGTGAGCAGTTCTTC | CASSSGLAGGEQFF
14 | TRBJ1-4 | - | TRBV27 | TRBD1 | TGTGCCGACCCACACCGGGACAGAGGTGAAAAACTGTTTTTT | CADPHRDRGEKLFF
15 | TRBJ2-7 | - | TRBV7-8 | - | TGTGCCAGCAGCTTCCTACAGGCGGGGAGTTACGAGCAGTACTTC | CASSFLQAGSYEQYF
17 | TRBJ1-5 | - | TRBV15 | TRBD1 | TGTGCCACCAGAGAGCGGACAGGGTTGATTGGCAATCAGCCCCAGCATTTT | CATRERTGLIGNQPQHF
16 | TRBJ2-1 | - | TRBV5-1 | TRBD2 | TGCGCCAGCAGCTTGCTAGCGGGAAATCCCTACAATGAGCAGTTCTTC | CASSLLAGNPYNEQFF
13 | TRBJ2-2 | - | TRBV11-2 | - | TGTGCCAGTGGACAGCCGAACACCGGGGAGCTGTTTTTT | CASGQPNTGELFF
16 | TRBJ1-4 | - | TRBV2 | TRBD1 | TGTGCCAGCAGTGCTACAGGGGGTGATTATAATGAAAAACTGTTTTTT | CASSATGGDYNEKLFF
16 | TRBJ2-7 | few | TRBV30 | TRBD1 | TGTGCCTGGAGCGAACCCCTGAAACAGGGGGTCTACGAGCAGTACTTC | CAWSEPLKQGVYEQYF
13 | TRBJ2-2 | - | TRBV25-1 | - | TGTGCCAGCAGTGCACAGGGCCCCGGGGAGCTGTTTTTT | CASSAQGPGELFF
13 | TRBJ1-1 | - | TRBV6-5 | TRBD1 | TGTGCCAGCAGTGAGACAGGGGACACTGAAGCTTTCTTT | CASSETGDTEAFF
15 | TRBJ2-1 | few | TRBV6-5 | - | TGTGCCAGCAGTAAAAAGCGGATACCCTACAATGAGCAGTTCTTC | CASSKKRIPYNEQFF
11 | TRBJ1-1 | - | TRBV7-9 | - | TGTGCCAGCAGTTACAATTCAGGGGCTTTCTTT | CASSYNSGAFF
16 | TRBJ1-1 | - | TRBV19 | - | TGTGCCAGTAGTATAGGAAGTCGGGGGGCGCGGACTGAAGCTTTCTTT | CASSIGSRGARTEAFF
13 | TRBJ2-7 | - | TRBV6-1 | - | TGTGCCAGCGGTGCGCAACTCTCCTACGAGCAGTACTTC | CASGAQLSYEQYF
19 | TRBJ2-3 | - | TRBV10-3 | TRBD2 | TGTGCCATCAGTGAGCCGGGACTAGCGGGAGCGGTTGAGAAAGATACGCAGTATTTT | CAISEPGLAGAVEKDTQYF